One and the same sample provided the 5 T cell receptor beta chains below, sequenced in a study of blood T cell repertoires in COVID-19. The table came from immunoSEQ multiplex PCR; TCRdb's copy has only in-frame clones and leaves some out. Of roughly 200,000 clones listed, around 87% are singletons. Sequenced sample: peripheral blood. The origin of the receptors is a man in his fifties with acute or convalescent COVID-19.

The rearrangement uses TRBV27 and TRBJ1-6; TRBD1 is a possible D gene (5 bases). The CDR3 is 15 amino acids. V was trimmed by 4 bases and J by 9 bases, leaving 16 bases between them. Germline values: CDR1 MNHEY, CDR2 SMNVEV (reference sequence). CDR3 DNA sequence: TGTGCCAGCAGTTGGGCAGGGATCCTCGGTTCACCCCTCCACTTT. Amino acids: CASSWAGILGSPLHF.

This clone was counted only a few times. This rearrangement joins TRBV14 to TRBJ2-5; 15 nucleotides match TRBD2. V lost 4 bases to trimming and J lost 11 bases; unmatched junction nucleotides: 5. This CDR3 region has 14 residues. The germline gives CDR1 SGHDN, CDR2 FVKESK. This CDR3 is CASSPGTSGGTQYF. Written as DNA, the CDR3 is TGTGCCAGCAGCCCCGGGACTAGCGGGGGGACACAGTACTTC.

The V call is TRBV10-3, the J call TRBJ2-7; 9 bases map to TRBD1. V shed 0 bases, J shed 0 bases, and the junction held 15 bases outside the gene matches. CDR1 is ENHRY and CDR2 is SYGVKD in the germline V gene. The CDR3 extends over 20 amino acids. In DNA form, the CDR3 reads TGTGCCATCAGTGAGTCGGCCTCACGGGGACAGGGAAGGAGCTCCTACGAGCAGTACTTC. Encoded protein: CAISESASRGQGRSSYEQYF.

The chain is built from TRBV27 and TRBJ2-6; 7 positions match TRBD1. CDR1 is MNHEY and CDR2 is SMNVEV in the germline V gene (reference sequence). The ends lost 6 bases at V and 4 bases at J; junction bases unmatched: 6. This CDR3 is 15 amino acids long. The CDR3 region has the DNA TGTGCCAGCAGCCGACAGGGTGCAGGGGCCAACGTCCTGACTTTC. Translation gives CASSRQGAGANVLTF.

The J gene is TRBJ2-3, the V gene TRBV18, with 10 bases lining up with TRBD2. Germline CDR1 KGHSH, CDR2 LQKENI. This CDR3 has 16 residues. V lost 1 base and J lost 6; bases outside the gene matches: 7. The CDR3 reads CASSPQAGGQMDTQYF. CDR3 DNA sequence: TGTGCCAGCTCACCACAAGCGGGAGGGCAGATGGATACGCAGTATTTT.